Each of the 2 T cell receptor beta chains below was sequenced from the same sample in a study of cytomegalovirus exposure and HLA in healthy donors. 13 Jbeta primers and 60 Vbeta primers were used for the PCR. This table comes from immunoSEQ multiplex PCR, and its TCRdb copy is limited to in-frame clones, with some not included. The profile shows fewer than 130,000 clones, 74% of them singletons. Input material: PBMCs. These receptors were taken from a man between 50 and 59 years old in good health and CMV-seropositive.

The CDR3 DNA follows: TGTGCCAGCAGTGCTGGACATTTGGACTACGAGCAGTACTTC. This sequence encodes CASSAGHLDYEQYF. The V gene is TRBV25-1, the J gene TRBJ2-7; D possibly corresponds to TRBD1 (5 bases). V lost 4 bases and J lost 3, with 13 bases in between. The germline gives CDR1 MGHDK, CDR2 SYGVNS. This CDR3 has 14 residues.

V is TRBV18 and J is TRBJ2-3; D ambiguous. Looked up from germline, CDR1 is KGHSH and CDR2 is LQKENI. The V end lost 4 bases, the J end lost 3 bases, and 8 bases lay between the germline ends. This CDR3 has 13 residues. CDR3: CASSLTRTDTQYF. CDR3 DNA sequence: TGTGCCAGCTCACTCACGCGTACAGATACGCAGTATTTT.